This T cell receptor beta chain was sequenced in a study of T cell responses to AZD1222 COVID-19 vaccine. The repertoire was sequenced with immunoSEQ multiplex PCR; TCRdb's copy has only in-frame clones and lacks some. The sample lists about 200,000 clones, roughly nine tenths occurring once. Notes on the study in general: All repertoire sampling was performed exclusively after the peak T cell response. Clonal diversity may have been underestimated in mostly white British donors. Vaccine-related CD4 TCRs covered spike, predominating at 160-218 and 743-854. At baseline, seropositivity was found in only six or seven AZD1222 recipients.

V lost 5 bases to trimming and J lost 0 bases, with 10 bases between them. The CDR3 is made up of 14 amino acids. Per germline, CDR1 LGHNT and CDR2 FRNRAP. Remarks on this clone: Its antigen is not known.

The TCR sequence derives from an adult who received the MenACWY meningococcal vaccine as a control. The sequencing here drew on peripheral blood, taken 28 days after the second dose of the MenACWY control vaccine. The gene calls are TRBV12-5 and TRBJ1-1; tentative D call: TRBD1 (5 bases). In DNA form, the CDR3 reads TGTGCTAGTGGTCCGGGACGGATGAACACTGAAGCTTTCTTT. Encoded protein: CASGPGRMNTEAFF.